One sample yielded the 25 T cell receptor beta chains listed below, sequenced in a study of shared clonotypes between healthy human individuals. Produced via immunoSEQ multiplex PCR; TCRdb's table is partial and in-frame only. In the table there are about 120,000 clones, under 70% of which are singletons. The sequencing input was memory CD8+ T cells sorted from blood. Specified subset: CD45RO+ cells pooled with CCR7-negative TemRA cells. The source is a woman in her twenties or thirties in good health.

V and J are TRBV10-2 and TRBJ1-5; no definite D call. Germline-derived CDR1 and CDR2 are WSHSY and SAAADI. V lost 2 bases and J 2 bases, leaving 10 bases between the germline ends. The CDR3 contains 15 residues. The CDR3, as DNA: TGCGCCAGCAGTGAGAACACTAGGGGCAATCAGCCCCAGCATTTT. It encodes CASSENTRGNQPQHF.

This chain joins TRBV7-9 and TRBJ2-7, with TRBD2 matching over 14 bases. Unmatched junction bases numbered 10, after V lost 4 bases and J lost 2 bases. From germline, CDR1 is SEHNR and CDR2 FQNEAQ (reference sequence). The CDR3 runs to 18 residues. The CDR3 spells CASSSWGLAGVGAYEQYF. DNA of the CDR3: TGTGCCAGCAGCTCCTGGGGACTAGCGGGAGTCGGCGCCTACGAGCAGTACTTC.

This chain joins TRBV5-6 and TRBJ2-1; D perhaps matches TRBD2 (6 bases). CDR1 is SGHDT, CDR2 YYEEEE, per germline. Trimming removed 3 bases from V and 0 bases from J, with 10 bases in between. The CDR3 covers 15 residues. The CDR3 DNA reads TGTGCCAGCAGCTCCGGAGGGAGCTCCTACAATGAGCAGTTCTTC. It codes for CASSSGGSSYNEQFF.

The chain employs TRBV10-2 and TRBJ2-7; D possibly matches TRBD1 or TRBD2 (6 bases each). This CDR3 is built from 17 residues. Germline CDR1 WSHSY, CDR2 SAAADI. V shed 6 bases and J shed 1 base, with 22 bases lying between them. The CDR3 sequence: CASSFDRTGSGSYEQYF. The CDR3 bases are TGCGCCAGCAGCTTTGACAGGACTGGGAGCGGGTCCTACGAGCAGTACTTC.

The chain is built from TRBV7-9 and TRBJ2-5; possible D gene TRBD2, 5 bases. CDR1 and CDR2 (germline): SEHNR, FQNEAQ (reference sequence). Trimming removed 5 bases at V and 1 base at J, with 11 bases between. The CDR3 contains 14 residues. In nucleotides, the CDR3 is TGTGCCAGCAGCCAAGAGGGTCTCCAAGAGACCCAGTACTTC. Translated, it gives CASSQEGLQETQYF.

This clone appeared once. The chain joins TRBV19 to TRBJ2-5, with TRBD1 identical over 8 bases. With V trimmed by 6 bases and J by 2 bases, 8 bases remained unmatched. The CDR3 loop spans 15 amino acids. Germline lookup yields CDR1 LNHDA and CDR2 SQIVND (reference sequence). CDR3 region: CASRDLGQAQETQYF. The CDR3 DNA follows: TGTGCCAGTAGGGACCTGGGACAGGCACAAGAGACCCAGTACTTC.

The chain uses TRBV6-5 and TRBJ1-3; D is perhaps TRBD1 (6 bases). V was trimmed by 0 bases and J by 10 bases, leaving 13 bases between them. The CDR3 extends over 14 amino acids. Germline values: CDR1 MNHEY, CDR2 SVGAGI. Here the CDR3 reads CASSYSPWTETIYF. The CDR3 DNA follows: TGTGCCAGCAGTTACTCGCCTTGGACAGAGACCATATATTTT.

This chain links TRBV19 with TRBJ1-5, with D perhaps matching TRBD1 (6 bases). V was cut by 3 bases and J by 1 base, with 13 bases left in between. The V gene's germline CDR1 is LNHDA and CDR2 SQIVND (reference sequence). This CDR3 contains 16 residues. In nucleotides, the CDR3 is TGTGCCAGTAGTATGGGGGCCTCAGCCAGCAATCAGCCCCAGCATTTT. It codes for CASSMGASASNQPQHF.

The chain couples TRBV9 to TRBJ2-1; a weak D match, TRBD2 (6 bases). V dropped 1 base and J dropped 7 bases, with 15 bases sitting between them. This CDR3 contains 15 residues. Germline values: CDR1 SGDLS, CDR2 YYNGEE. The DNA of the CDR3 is TGTGCCAGCAGCGTAAGTTGGGGGGTGACTAATGAGCAGTTCTTC. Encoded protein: CASSVSWGVTNEQFF. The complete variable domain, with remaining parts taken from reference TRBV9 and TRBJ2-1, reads DSGVTQTPKHLITATGQRVTLRCSPRSGDLSVYWYQQSLDQGLQFLIQYYNGEERAKGNILERFSAQQFPDLHSELNLSSLELGDSALYFCASSVSWGVTNEQFFGPGTRLTVL.

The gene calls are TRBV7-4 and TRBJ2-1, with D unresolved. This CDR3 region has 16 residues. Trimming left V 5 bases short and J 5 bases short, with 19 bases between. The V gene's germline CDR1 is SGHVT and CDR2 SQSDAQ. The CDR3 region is CASSEIDSWPHNEQFF. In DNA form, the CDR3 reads TGTGCCAGCAGCGAAATAGACTCCTGGCCCCACAATGAGCAGTTCTTC.

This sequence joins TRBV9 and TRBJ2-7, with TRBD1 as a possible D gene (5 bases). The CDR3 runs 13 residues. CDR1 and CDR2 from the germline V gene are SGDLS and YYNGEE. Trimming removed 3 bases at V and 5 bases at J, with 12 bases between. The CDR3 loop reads CASSAGFYNEQYF. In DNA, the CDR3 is TGTGCCAGCAGCGCAGGGTTTTATAACGAGCAGTACTTC. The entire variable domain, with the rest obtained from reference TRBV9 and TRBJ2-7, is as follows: DSGVTQTPKHLITATGQRVTLRCSPRSGDLSVYWYQQSLDQGLQFLIQYYNGEERAKGNILERFSAQQFPDLHSELNLSSLELGDSALYFCASSAGFYNEQYFGPGTRLTVT.

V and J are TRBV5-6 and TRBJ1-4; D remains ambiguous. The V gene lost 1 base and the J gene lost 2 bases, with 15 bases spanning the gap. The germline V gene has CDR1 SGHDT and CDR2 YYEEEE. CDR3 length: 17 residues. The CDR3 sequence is CASSLFGAGRTNEKLFF. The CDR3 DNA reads TGTGCCAGCAGCTTGTTCGGCGCAGGACGGACTAATGAAAAACTGTTTTTT.

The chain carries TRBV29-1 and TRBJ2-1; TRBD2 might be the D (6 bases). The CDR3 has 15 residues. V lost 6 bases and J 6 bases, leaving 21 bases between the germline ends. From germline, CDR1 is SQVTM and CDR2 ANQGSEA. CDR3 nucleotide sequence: TGCAGCGTCGGTGGAGGGTACCCCTTTATCAATGAGCAGTTCTTC. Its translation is CSVGGGYPFINEQFF.

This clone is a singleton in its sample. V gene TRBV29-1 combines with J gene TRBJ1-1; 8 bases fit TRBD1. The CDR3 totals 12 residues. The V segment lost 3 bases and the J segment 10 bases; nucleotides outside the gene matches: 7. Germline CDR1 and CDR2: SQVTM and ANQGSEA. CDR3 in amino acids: CSVENYRGVAFF. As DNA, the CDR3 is TGCAGCGTTGAGAACTACAGGGGGGTAGCTTTCTTT. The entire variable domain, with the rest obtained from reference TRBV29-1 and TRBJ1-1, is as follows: SAVISQKPSRDICQRGTSLTIQCQVDSQVTMMFWYRQQPGQSLTLIATANQGSEATYESGFVIDKFPISRPNLTFSTLTVSNMSPEDSSIYLCSVENYRGVAFFGQGTRLTVV.

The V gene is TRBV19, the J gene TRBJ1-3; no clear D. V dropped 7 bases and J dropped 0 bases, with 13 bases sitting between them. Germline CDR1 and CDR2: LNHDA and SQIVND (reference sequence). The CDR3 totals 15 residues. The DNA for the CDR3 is TGTGCCAGTACCAGGAATGGGGACTCTGGAAACACCATATATTTT. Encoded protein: CASTRNGDSGNTIYF.

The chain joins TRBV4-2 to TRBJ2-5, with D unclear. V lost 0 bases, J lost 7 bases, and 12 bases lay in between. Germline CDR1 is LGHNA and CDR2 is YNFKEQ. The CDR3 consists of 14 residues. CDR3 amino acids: CASSQDTAPGTQYF. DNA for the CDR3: TGTGCCAGCAGCCAAGATACGGCGCCCGGGACCCAGTACTTC.

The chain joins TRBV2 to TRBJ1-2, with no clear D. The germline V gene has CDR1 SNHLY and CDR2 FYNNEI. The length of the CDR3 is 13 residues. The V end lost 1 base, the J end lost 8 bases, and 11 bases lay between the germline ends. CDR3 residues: CASSEEGRLGYTF. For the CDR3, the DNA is TGTGCCAGCAGTGAAGAGGGAAGATTGGGCTACACCTTC.

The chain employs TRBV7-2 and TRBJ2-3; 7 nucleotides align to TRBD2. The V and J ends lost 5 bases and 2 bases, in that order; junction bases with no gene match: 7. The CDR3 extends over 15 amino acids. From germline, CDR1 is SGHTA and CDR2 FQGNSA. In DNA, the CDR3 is TGTGCCAGCAGCGATCCTAGCGGATACACAGATACGCAGTATTTT. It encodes CASSDPSGYTDTQYF.

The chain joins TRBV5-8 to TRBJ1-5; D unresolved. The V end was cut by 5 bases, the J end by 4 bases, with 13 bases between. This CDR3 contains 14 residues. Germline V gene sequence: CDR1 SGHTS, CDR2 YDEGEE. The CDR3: CASRIVDLNQPQHF. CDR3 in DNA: TGTGCCAGCAGGATCGTGGATTTAAATCAGCCCCAGCATTTT.

The CDR3: CASSSINVMNSGNTIYF. In DNA form, the CDR3 reads TGTGCCAGCAGCTCCATTAACGTCATGAACTCTGGAAACACCATATATTTT. V and J are TRBV7-9 and TRBJ1-3; no firm D call. The CDR3 is 17 amino acids. V shed 4 bases and J shed 0 bases, with 16 bases lying between them. The germline CDR1 and CDR2 sequences are SEHNR and FQNEAQ (reference sequence). The full variable domain, its missing parts supplied by reference TRBV7-9 and TRBJ1-3, is DTGVSQNPRHKITKRGQNVTFRCDPISEHNRLYWYRQTLGQGPEFLTYFQNEAQLEKSRLLSDRFSAERPKGSFSTLEIQRTEQGDSAMYLCASSSINVMNSGNTIYFGEGSWLTVV.

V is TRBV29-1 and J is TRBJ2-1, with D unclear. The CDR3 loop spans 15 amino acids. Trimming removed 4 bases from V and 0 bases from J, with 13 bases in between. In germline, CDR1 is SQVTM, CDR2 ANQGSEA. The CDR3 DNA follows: TGCAGCGTTGTGTCGACTTACAACTCCTACAATGAGCAGTTCTTC. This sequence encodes CSVVSTYNSYNEQFF.

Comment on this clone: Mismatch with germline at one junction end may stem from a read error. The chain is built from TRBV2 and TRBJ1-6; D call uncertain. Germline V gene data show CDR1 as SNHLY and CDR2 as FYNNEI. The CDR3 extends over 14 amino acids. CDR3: CASSDESYNSPLHF. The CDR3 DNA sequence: TGTGCCAGTAGTGACGAATCCTATAATTCACCCCTCCACTTT.

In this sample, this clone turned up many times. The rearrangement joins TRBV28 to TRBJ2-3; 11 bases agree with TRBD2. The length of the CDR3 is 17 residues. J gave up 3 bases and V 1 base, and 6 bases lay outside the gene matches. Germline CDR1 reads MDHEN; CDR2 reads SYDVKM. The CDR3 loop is CASSLLTSGKGTDTQYF. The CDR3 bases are TGTGCCAGCAGTTTATTGACTAGCGGGAAGGGGACAGATACGCAGTATTTT.

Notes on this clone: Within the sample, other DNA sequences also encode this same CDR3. CDR3 nucleotide sequence: TGTGCCAGCAGTTTAACCGGGACTTCCTACGAGCAGTACTTC. Encoded protein: CASSLTGTSYEQYF. The chain has TRBV27 and TRBJ2-7; weak D call: TRBD2 (6 bases). The V end lost 2 bases, the J end lost 1 base, and 9 bases lay between the germline ends. The CDR3 runs 14 residues. CDR1 is MNHEY and CDR2 is SMNVEV in the germline V gene (reference sequence).

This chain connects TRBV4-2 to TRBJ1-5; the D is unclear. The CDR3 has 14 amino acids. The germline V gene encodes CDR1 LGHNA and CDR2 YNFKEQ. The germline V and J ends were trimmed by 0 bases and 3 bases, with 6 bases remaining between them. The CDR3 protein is CASSQDDINQPQHF. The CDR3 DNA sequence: TGTGCCAGCAGCCAAGATGATATCAATCAGCCCCAGCATTTT.